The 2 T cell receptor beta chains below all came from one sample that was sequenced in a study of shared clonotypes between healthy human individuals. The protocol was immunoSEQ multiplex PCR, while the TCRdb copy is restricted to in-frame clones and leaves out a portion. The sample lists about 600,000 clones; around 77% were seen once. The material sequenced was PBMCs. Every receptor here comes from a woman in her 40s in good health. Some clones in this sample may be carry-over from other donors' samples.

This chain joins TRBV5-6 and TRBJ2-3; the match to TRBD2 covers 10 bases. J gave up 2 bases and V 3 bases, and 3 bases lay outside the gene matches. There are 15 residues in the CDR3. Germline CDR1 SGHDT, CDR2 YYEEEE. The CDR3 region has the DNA TGTGCCAGCAGCTCTAGCGGGAGTGTCACAGATACGCAGTATTTT. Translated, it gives CASSSSGSVTDTQYF.

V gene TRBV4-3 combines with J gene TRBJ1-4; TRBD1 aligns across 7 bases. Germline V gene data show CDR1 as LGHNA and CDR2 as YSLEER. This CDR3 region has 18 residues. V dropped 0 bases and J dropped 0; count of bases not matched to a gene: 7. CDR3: CASSQEGRTGATNEKLFF. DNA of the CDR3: TGCGCCAGCAGCCAAGAAGGGAGGACAGGAGCAACTAATGAAAAACTGTTTTTT.